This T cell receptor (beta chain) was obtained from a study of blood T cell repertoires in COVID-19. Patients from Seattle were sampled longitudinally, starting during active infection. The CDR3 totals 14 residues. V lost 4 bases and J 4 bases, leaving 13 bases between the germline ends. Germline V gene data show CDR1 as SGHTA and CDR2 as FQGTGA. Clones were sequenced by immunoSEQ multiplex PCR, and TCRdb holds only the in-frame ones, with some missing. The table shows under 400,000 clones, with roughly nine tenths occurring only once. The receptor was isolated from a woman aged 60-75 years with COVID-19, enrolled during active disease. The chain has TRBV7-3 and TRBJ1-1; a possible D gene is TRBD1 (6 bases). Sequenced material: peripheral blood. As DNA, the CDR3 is TGTGCCAGCAGCTCTACAGGGTTTGGCACTGAAGCTTTCTTT. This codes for CASSSTGFGTEAFF.